This TCR beta chain came from a study of T cell clonality in common variable immunodeficiency. The repertoire was sequenced with immunoSEQ multiplex PCR; TCRdb's copy has only in-frame clones and lacks some. This sample shows roughly 42,000 clones and no singletons; roughly 2.8% rests with the ten largest. The CDR3 is made up of 16 amino acids. The ends were cut back, 2 bases at V and 1 base at J, with 13 bases in the middle. Per germline, CDR1 MNHNS and CDR2 SASEGT. This clone was counted at least ten times. The DNA ends 3 residues before the CDR3 does, and the rest of the CDR3 is filled in from the germline J gene. This sample includes further DNA sequences coding for the same CDR3.

J is TRBJ2-3 and V is TRBV6-1, with D possibly matching TRBD2 (6 bases). Sequenced input: peripheral blood mononuclear cells. The TCR originated in a person aged 18 to 70 in good health. The CDR3 DNA, read in part, is TGTGCCAGCAGTGAACGCGGGGCGGGTGGCACAGATACG. It yields the protein CASSERGAGGTDT. The full CDR3 protein reads CASSERGAGGTDTQYF.